Below are 14 T cell receptor beta chains sequenced from a single sample in a study of T cell responses to AZD1222 COVID-19 vaccine (dated by TCRdb to the early 2020s). Taken with the paper, the label for time point translates to: about 28 days (+/-7) after the second vaccine dose. Per the publication, the treatment or condition label means: meningococcal conjugate vaccine given as trial control. To prepare the library, the immunoSEQ multiplex PCR assay was applied. The immuneACCESS repertoire file appears here via TCRdb, limited to in-frame rearrangements. These files lack a portion of the clones; in checked studies, under half of the deficit traces to unresolved V genes, and the cause of the others is not known. Present in this sample are around 100,000 clones, around nine tenths of which were seen just once. Of the sample, 3% to 3.5% falls within the top ten clones. The source material was peripheral blood, sampled 28 days after the second dose of the MenACWY control vaccine. The receptors derive from an adult who received the MenACWY meningococcal vaccine as a control.

The chain has TRBV7-9 and TRBJ2-5, with 8 bases aligning to TRBD1. V trimming: 1 base; J trimming: 2 bases; junction bases outside the gene matches: 9. This CDR3 contains 17 residues. Germline-derived CDR1 and CDR2 are SEHNR and FQNEAQ (reference sequence). The CDR3 coding sequence is TGTGCCAGCAGCTTAGGGATAATCGACAGGGGTCAAGAGACCCAGTACTTC. Translation gives CASSLGIIDRGQETQYF.

CDR3 sequence (DNA): TGTGCCAGCAGCCAAGCGGCCGCCAGACGTAATTCACCCCTCCACTTT. Its protein is CASSQAAARRNSPLHF. The chain links TRBV4-2 to TRBJ1-6; no firm D call. The CDR3 is 16 residues long. Germline V CDR1 and CDR2: LGHNA, YNFKEQ. V was clipped by 1 base and J by 6 bases, with 13 bases between them.

The rearrangement uses TRBV12-5 and TRBJ1-1, with D hard to call. The CDR3 contains 8 residues. V shed 6 bases and J shed 8 bases, with 1 base lying between them. Germline CDR1 is LGHNT and CDR2 is FRNRAP. The DNA for the CDR3 is TGTGCTAGTGGCGAAGCTTTCTTT. Amino acids: CASGEAFF.

The rearrangement uses TRBV18 and TRBJ2-5, with TRBD1 matching 8 bases. This CDR3 spans 16 amino acids. The V gene's germline CDR1 is KGHSH and CDR2 LQKENI. The trim removed 2 bases at V and 4 bases at J, leaving 9 bases unmatched. DNA for the CDR3: TGTGCCAGCTCACCAAGACAGGGGCAGGGAGGAGAGACCCAGTACTTC. This codes for CASSPRQGQGGETQYF.

This clone was counted between two and nine times. J is TRBJ1-5 and V is TRBV10-3, with 11 bases lining up with TRBD1. The CDR3 covers 15 residues. Per germline, CDR1 ENHRY and CDR2 SYGVKD. The J segment lost 6 bases and the V segment lost 6 bases, leaving 7 bases of the junction unmatched. CDR3 coding DNA: TGTGCCATCAGGGAAGGACAGGGGGCTGGTCAGCCCCAGCATTTT. It specifies CAIREGQGAGQPQHF.

The J gene is TRBJ2-3, the V gene TRBV7-3; D is undetermined. This CDR3 is built from 14 residues. V was trimmed by 4 bases and J by 6 bases, leaving 14 bases between them. Germline CDR1 SGHTA, CDR2 FQGTGA. The CDR3 DNA is TGTGCCAGCAGCTCTCTTTTCGGCGTTGATACGCAGTATTTT. It yields the protein CASSSLFGVDTQYF.

The chain links TRBV24-1 to TRBJ2-5; 8 nucleotides agree with TRBD2. This CDR3 is 17 amino acids long. The V gene end was trimmed by 5 bases and the J gene end by 1 base; junction bases not matched to a gene: 11. The germline V gene has CDR1 KGHDR and CDR2 SFDVKD. The CDR3 protein is CATSASLSRGAQETQYF. In nucleotides, the CDR3 is TGTGCCACCAGTGCCTCCCTCTCGCGGGGGGCCCAAGAGACCCAGTACTTC.

The chain couples TRBV28 to TRBJ2-1, with TRBD1 matching 8 bases. The CDR3 spans 15 residues. Trimming took 5 bases from V and 8 from J; bases not matched to a gene: 11. Per the germline V gene, CDR1 is MDHEN and CDR2 is SYDVKM. The CDR3 sequence: CASSLRPDRGDEQFF. DNA of the CDR3: TGTGCCAGCAGTCTACGCCCAGACAGGGGAGATGAGCAGTTCTTC.

The J gene is TRBJ2-2, the V gene TRBV12-5; possibly TRBD1 for D (6 bases). The ends were cut back, 0 bases at V and 5 bases at J, with 16 bases in the middle. In germline, CDR1 is LGHNT, CDR2 FRNRAP. This CDR3 comprises 17 residues. This chain's CDR3 is CASGLVQKDRLTGELFF. CDR3 coding DNA: TGTGCTAGTGGTTTGGTACAGAAGGACAGATTAACCGGGGAGCTGTTTTTT.

The V and J genes are TRBV6-2 or TRBV6-3 and TRBJ2-3; D might be TRBD1 (6 bases). The CDR3 sequence is 16 residues long. CDR1 is MNHEY, CDR2 SVGEGT, per germline. V shed 2 bases and J shed 1 base, with 13 bases lying between them. CDR3: CASSYAQGIRTDTQYF. DNA for the CDR3: TGTGCCAGCAGTTACGCACAGGGTATTCGCACAGATACGCAGTATTTT.

The chain carries TRBV11-2 and TRBJ1-1; possibly TRBD1 for D (5 bases). Per the germline V gene, CDR1 is SGHAT and CDR2 is FQNNGV. The V gene lost 5 bases and the J gene lost 5 bases, with 12 bases spanning the gap. The CDR3 has 13 residues. The CDR3 spells CASSRTGGTEAFF. CDR3 coding DNA: TGTGCCAGCAGCCGTACGGGGGGGACTGAAGCTTTCTTT. Combining the CDR3 with reference TRBV11-2 and TRBJ1-1 gives the whole variable domain EAGVAQSPRYKIIEKRQSVAFWCNPISGHATLYWYQQILGQGPKLLIQFQNNGVVDDSQLPKDRFSAERLKGVDSTLKIQPAKLEDSAVYLCASSRTGGTEAFFGQGTRLTVV.

This clone was counted a few times. The chain recombines TRBV6-2 or TRBV6-3 with TRBJ2-3, with unresolved D. The germline V gene encodes CDR1 MNHEY and CDR2 SVGEGT. This CDR3 region has 12 residues. The V and J ends lost 4 bases and 6 bases respectively, with 8 bases between them. The CDR3 DNA reads TGTGCCAGCAGTTCCACTGAGGATACGCAGTATTTT. This sequence encodes CASSSTEDTQYF.

CDR3 nucleotides: TGTGCCAGCAGCGGGGGGGGGACCGGAGCTAACTATGGCTACACCTTC. Its protein product is CASSGGGTGANYGYTF. The chain links TRBV2 to TRBJ1-2; possible D gene TRBD1, 5 bases. Germline-derived CDR1 and CDR2 are SNHLY and FYNNEI. Deletions cut 6 bases from V and 0 bases from J, with 17 bases between. The CDR3 spans 16 residues. Looking up the rest from reference TRBV2 and TRBJ1-2 gives the full variable domain: EPEVTQTPSHQVTQMGQEVILRCVPISNHLYFYWYRQILGQKVEFLVSFYNNEISEKSEIFDDQFSVERPDGSNFTLKIRSTKLEDSAMYFCASSGGGTGANYGYTFGSGTRLTVV.

This chain links TRBV5-1 with TRBJ1-1, with a possible D match to TRBD1 (6 bases). Looked up from germline, CDR1 is SGHRS and CDR2 is YFSETQ. The CDR3 runs to 16 residues. Trimming removed 4 bases from V and 0 bases from J, with 16 bases in between. The CDR3 DNA reads TGCGCCAGCAGCAGTAGGGGGGATGACATGAACACTGAAGCTTTCTTT. Protein sequence: CASSSRGDDMNTEAFF.